This entry lists 6 T cell receptor beta chains sequenced from one sample in a study of T cells in localized non-small cell lung cancer. Libraries were prepared by immunoSEQ multiplex PCR; TCRdb keeps only in-frame clonotypes and omits some of them. The repertoire consists of some 24,000 clones, with about 94% occurring once and the leading ten covering roughly 2.8%. The sequencing used peripheral blood, collected before any cancer treatment. The receptor source for this set is a woman aged 40-69 years with stage I lung adenocarcinoma.

The CDR3 sequence: CASSYGAGPYEQYF. The CDR3 coding sequence is TGTGCCAGCAGTTACGGTGCGGGGCCCTACGAGCAGTACTTC. This chain joins TRBV6-5 and TRBJ2-7; TRBD2 is a possible D gene (6 bases). The germline V gene encodes CDR1 MNHEY and CDR2 SVGAGI. This CDR3 has 14 amino acids. Trimming took 2 bases from V and 2 from J, leaving 10 bases between them.

J is TRBJ2-5 and V is TRBV6-4; 9 positions agree with TRBD2. CDR3 length: 14 residues. Looked up from germline, CDR1 is MRHNA and CDR2 is SNTAGT. The V segment lost 6 bases and the J segment 1 base; nucleotides outside the gene matches: 3. The CDR3 DNA reads as TGTGCCAGCAGGGGGACTAGCAGCCAAGAGACCCAGTACTTC. It is translated as CASRGTSSQETQYF.

The CDR3 DNA is TGTGCCAGTAGTATGTCGGGGGGCGCTAACAATGAGCAGTTCTTC. Protein: CASSMSGGANNEQFF. This rearrangement joins TRBV19 to TRBJ2-1; weak D call: TRBD2 (7 bases). Trimming stripped 3 bases from V and 5 bases from J, with 14 bases between. The CDR3 is made up of 15 amino acids. Germline CDR1 and CDR2: LNHDA and SQIVND (reference sequence).

The J gene is TRBJ1-3, the V gene TRBV7-9, with D hard to call. The CDR3 runs to 9 residues. CDR1 and CDR2 from the germline V gene are SEHNR and FQNEAQ (reference sequence). Trimming removed 6 bases from V and 14 bases from J, with 8 bases in between. In nucleotides, the CDR3 is TGTGCCAGCAGTTCTCAATTATATTTT. This translates into CASSSQLYF.

The V and J genes are TRBV4-1 and TRBJ2-1; 12 bases line up with TRBD2. Germline V lookup: CDR1 MGHRA, CDR2 YSYEKL. V gave up 6 bases and J gave up 6 bases; unmatched junction bases: 3. The CDR3 has 14 amino acids. The CDR3 spells CASRQGLAGNEQFF. The CDR3 DNA is TGCGCCAGCAGGCAGGGACTAGCGGGCAATGAGCAGTTCTTC.

The J gene is TRBJ2-2, the V gene TRBV5-4, with TRBD2 matching 7 bases. Germline-derived CDR1 and CDR2 are SGHNT and YYREEE (reference sequence). Trimming took 3 bases from V and 3 from J; bases not matched to a gene: 5. This CDR3 spans 15 amino acids. The CDR3 loop is CASSSMGGDTGELFF. The CDR3 DNA follows: TGTGCCAGCAGCTCGATGGGGGGGGACACCGGGGAGCTGTTTTTT. The full variable domain, completed using reference TRBV5-4 and TRBJ2-2, is ETGVTQSPTHLIKTRGQQVTLRCSSQSGHNTVSWYQQALGQGPQFIFQYYREEENGRGNFPPRFSGLQFPNYSSELNVNALELDDSALYLCASSSMGGDTGELFFGEGSRLTVL.